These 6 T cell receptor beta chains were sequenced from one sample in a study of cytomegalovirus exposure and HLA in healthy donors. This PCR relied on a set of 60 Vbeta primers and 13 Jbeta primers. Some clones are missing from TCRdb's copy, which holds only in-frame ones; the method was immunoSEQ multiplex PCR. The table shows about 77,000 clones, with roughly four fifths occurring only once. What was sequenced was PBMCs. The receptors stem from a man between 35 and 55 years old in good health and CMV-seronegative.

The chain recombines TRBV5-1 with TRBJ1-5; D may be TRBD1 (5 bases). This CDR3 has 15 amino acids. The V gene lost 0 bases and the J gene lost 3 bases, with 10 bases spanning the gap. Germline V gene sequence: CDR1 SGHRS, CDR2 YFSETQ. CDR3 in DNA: TGCGCCAGCAGCTTGGACAGCAGGGACAATCAGCCCCAGCATTTT. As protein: CASSLDSRDNQPQHF.

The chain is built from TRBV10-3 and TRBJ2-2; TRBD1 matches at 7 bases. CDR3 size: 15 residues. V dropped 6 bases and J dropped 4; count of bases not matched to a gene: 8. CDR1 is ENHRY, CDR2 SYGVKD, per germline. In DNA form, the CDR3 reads TGTGCCATCAGGAATGACAGGGTGGGCACCGGGGAGCTGTTTTTT. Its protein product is CAIRNDRVGTGELFF.

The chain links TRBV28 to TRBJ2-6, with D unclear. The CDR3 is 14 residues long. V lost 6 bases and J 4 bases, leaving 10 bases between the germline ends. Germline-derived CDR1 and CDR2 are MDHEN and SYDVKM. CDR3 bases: TGTGCCAGCAGCGAGAATTCAGGGGCCAACGTCCTGACTTTC. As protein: CASSENSGANVLTF.

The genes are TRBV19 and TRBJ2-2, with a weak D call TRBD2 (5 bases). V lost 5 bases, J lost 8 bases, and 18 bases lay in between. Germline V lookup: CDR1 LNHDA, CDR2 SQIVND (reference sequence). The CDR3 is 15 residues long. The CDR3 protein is CASSGWTPSAGELFF. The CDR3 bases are TGTGCCAGTAGTGGGTGGACTCCCAGCGCGGGGGAGCTGTTTTTT.

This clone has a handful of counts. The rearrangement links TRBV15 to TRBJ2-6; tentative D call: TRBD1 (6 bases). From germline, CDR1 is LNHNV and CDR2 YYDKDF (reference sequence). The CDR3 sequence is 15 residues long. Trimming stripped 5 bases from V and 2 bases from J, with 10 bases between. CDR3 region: CATSGQSPGANVLTF. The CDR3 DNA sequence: TGTGCCACCAGCGGACAGAGCCCTGGGGCCAACGTCCTGACTTTC.

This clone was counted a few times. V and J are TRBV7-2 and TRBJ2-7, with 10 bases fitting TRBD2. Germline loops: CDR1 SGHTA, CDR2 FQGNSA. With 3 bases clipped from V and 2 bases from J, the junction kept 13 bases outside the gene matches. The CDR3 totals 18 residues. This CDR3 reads CASSFRQLTSGSTYEQYF. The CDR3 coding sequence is TGTGCCAGCAGCTTCAGACAGTTGACTAGCGGGTCAACCTACGAGCAGTACTTC. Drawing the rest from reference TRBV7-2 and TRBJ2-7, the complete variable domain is GAGVSQSPSNKVTEKGKDVELRCDPISGHTALYWYRQSLGQGLEFLIYFQGNSAPDKSGLPSDRFSAERTGGSVSTLTIQRTQQEDSAVYLCASSFRQLTSGSTYEQYFGPGTRLTVT.